This TCR beta chain derives from a study of cytotoxic CD8 clonotypes in ibrutinib-treated CLL. The ends were cut back, 7 bases at V and 9 bases at J, with 13 bases in the middle. The CDR3 extends over 11 amino acids. Germline loops: CDR1 DFQATT, CDR2 SNEGSKA (reference sequence). Libraries were prepared by immunoSEQ multiplex PCR; TCRdb keeps only in-frame clonotypes and omits some of them. The sample lists 50,000 or so clones, roughly 85% occurring once. The rearrangement links TRBV20-1 to TRBJ2-1, with D perhaps TRBD1 (5 bases). Here the sequenced sample was PBMCs, taken after 24 months of ibrutinib treatment. The source is a human donor with chronic lymphocytic leukemia. CDR3 region: CSGGLGVEQFF. CDR3 bases: TGCAGTGGTGGTCTAGGGGTTGAGCAGTTCTTC.